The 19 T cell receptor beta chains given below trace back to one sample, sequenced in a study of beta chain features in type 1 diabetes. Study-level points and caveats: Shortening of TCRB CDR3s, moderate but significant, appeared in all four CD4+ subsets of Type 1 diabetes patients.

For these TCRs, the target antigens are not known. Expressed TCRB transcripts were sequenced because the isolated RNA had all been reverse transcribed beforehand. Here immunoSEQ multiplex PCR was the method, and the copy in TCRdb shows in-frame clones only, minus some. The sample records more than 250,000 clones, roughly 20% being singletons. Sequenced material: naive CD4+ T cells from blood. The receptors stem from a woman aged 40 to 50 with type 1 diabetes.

CDR3 bases: TGTGCCAGCTCACCACCCGGGGTGGAGGCTTTCTTT. It translates to CASSPPGVEAFF. V is TRBV18 and J is TRBJ1-1; D gene unclear. The CDR3 has 12 amino acids. The germline V gene has CDR1 KGHSH and CDR2 LQKENI. V was clipped by 0 bases and J by 11 bases, with 10 bases between them.

The CDR3 loop is CASSYAGTANYGYTF. The CDR3 nucleotides are TGTGCCAGCAGTTACGCCGGGACAGCTAACTATGGCTACACCTTC. The chain carries TRBV6-5 and TRBJ1-2; 7 bases line up with TRBD1. The germline CDR1 and CDR2 sequences are MNHEY and SVGAGI. CDR3 length: 15 amino acids. V was pared by 2 bases and J by 0 bases, with 3 bases of the junction left unmatched.

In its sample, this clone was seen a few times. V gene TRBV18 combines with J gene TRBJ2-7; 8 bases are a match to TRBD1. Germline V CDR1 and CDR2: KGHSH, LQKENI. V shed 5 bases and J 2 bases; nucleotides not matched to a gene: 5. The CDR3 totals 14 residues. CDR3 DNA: TGTGCCAGCTCAGCGGGACAGGAAGCCTACGAGCAGTACTTC. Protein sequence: CASSAGQEAYEQYF.

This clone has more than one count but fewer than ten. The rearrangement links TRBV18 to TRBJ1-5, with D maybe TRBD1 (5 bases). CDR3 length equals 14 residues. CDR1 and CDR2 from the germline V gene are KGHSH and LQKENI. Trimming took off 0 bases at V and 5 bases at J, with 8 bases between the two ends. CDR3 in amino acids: CASSPPGGDQPQHF. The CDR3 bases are TGTGCCAGCTCACCACCGGGGGGGGATCAGCCCCAGCATTTT. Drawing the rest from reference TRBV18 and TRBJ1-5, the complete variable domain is NAGVMQNPRHLVRRRGQEARLRCSPMKGHSHVYWYRQLPEEGLKFMVYLQKENIIDESGMPKERFSAEFPKEGPSILRIQQVVRGDSAAYFCASSPPGGDQPQHFGDGTRLSIL.

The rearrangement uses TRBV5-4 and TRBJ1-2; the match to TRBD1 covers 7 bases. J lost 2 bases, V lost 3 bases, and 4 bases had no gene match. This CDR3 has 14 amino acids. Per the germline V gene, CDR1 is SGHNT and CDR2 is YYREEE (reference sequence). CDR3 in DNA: TGTGCCAGCAGCTCCGGACAGGTGAACTATGGCTACACCTTC. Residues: CASSSGQVNYGYTF.

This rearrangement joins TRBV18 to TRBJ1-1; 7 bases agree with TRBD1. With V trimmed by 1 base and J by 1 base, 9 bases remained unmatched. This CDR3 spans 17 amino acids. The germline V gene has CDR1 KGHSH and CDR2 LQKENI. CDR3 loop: CASSPREIYRGNTEAFF. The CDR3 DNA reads TGTGCCAGCTCACCACGGGAGATTTACAGGGGGAACACTGAAGCTTTCTTT.

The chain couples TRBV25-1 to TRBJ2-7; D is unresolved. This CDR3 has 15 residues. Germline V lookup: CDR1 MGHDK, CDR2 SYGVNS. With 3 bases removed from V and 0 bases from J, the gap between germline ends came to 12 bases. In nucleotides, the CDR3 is TGTGCCAGCAGTGATGACACGACCCTCTCCTACGAGCAGTACTTC. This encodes CASSDDTTLSYEQYF.

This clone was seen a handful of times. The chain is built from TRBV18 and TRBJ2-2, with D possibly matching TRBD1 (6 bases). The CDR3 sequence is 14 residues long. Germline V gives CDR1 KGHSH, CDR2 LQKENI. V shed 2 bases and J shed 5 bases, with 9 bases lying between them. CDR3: CASSPNRETGELFF. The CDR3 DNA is TGTGCCAGCTCACCAAACAGGGAAACCGGGGAGCTGTTTTTT.

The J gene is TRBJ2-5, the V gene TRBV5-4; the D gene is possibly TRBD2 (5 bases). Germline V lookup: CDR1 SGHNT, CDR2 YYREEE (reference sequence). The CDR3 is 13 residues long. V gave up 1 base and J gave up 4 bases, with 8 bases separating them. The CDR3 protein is CASSLPSTETQYF. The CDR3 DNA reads TGTGCCAGCAGCTTGCCTAGCACAGAGACCCAGTACTTC.

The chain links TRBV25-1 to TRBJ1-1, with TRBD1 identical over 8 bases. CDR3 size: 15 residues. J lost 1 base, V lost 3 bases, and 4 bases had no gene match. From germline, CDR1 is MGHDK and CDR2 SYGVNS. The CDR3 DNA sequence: TGTGCCAGCAGTGAGCCCGGGACAGGGAACACTGAAGCTTTCTTT. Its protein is CASSEPGTGNTEAFF.

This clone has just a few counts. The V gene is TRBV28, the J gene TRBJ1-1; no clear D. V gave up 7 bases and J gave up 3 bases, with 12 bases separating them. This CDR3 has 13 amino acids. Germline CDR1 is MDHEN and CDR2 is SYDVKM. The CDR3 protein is CASTTNEYTEAFF. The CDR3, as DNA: TGTGCCAGCACCACTAACGAATACACTGAAGCTTTCTTT.

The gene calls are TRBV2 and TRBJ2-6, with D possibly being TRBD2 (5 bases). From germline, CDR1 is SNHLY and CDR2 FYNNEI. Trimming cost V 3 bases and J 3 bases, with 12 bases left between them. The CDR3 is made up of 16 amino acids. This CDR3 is CASSDGSSIGANVLTF. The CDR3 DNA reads TGTGCCAGCAGTGATGGGAGTTCAATTGGGGCCAACGTCCTGACTTTC.

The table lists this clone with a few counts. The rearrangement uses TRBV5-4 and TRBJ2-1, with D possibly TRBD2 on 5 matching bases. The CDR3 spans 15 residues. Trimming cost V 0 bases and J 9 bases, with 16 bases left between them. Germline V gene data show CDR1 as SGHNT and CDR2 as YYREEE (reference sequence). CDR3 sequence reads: CASSLVGVTLGEQFF. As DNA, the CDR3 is TGTGCCAGCAGCTTGGTGGGAGTTACCCTGGGTGAGCAGTTCTTC.

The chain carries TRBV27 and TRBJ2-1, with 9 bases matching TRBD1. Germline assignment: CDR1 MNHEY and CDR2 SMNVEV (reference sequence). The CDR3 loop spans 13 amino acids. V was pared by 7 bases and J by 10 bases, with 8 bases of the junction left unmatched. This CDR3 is CASTPDRGGEQFF. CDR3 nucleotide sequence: TGTGCCAGCACTCCGGACAGGGGAGGGGAGCAGTTCTTC.

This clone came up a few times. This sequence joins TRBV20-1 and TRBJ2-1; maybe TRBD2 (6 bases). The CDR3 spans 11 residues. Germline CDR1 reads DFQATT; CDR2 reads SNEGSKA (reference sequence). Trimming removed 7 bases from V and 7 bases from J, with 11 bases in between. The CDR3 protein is CSGRAWNEQFF. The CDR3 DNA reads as TGCAGTGGGAGGGCCTGGAATGAGCAGTTCTTC.

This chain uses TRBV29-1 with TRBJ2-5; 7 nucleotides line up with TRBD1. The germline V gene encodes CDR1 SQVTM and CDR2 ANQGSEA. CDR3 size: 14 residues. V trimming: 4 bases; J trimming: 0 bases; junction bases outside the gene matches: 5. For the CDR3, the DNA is TGCAGCGTTGTCCCAGGACAGGACCAAGAGACCCAGTACTTC. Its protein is CSVVPGQDQETQYF. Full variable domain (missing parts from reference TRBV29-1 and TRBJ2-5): SAVISQKPSRDICQRGTSLTIQCQVDSQVTMMFWYRQQPGQSLTLIATANQGSEATYESGFVIDKFPISRPNLTFSTLTVSNMSPEDSSIYLCSVVPGQDQETQYFGPGTRLLVL.

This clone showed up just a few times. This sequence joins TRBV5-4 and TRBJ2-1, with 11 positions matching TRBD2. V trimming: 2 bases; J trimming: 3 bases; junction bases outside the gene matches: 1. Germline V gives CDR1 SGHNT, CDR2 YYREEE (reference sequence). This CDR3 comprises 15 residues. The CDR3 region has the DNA TGTGCCAGCAGCTTCACTAGCGGGAGCTACAATGAGCAGTTCTTC. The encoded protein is CASSFTSGSYNEQFF. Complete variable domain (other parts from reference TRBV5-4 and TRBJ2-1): ETGVTQSPTHLIKTRGQQVTLRCSSQSGHNTVSWYQQALGQGPQFIFQYYREEENGRGNFPPRFSGLQFPNYSSELNVNALELDDSALYLCASSFTSGSYNEQFFGPGTRLTVL.

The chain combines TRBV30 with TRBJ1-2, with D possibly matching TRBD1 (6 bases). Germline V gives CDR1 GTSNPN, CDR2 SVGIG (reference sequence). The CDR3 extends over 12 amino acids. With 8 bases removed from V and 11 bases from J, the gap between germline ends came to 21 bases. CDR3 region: CASRDMKFWYTF. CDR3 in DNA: TGTGCCAGCCGGGACATGAAGTTTTGGTACACCTTC.

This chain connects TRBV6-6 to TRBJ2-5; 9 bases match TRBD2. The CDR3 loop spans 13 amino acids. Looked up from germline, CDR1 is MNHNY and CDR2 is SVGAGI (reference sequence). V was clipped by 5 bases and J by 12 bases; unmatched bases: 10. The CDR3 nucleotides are TGTGCCAGCAGTCCGGTTGATAGCGGGGGAAAGTACTTC. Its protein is CASSPVDSGGKYF.